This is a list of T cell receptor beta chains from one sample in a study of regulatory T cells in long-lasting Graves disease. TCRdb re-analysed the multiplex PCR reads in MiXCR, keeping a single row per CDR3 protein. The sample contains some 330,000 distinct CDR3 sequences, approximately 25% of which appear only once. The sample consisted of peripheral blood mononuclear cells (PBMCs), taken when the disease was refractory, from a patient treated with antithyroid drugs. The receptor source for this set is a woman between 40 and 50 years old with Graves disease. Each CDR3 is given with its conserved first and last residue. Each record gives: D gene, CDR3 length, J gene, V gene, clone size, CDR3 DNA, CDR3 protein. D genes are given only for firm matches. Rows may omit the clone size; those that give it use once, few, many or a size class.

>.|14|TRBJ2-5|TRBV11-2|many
TGTGCCAGCAGTCAACTGGACAGTTGGGTGGGCCAGTACTTC
CASSQLDSWVGQYF
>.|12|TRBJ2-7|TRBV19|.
TGTGCCAGTAGTACGGGATTCTTCGAGCAGTACTTC
CASSTGFFEQYF
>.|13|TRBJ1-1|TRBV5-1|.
TGCGCCAGCAGCCTATTTACGGTCACTGAAGCTTTCTTT
CASSLFTVTEAFF
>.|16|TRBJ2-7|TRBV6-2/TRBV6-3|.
TGTGCCAACAGTTGGGCGGGAGCAGGGGCTAAAGGCGAGCAGTACTTC
CANSWAGAGAKGEQYF
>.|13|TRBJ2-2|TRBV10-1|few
TGCGCCAGCAGCTCACGGACGAGCGGGGAGCTGTTTTTT
CASSSRTSGELFF
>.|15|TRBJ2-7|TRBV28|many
TGTGCCAGCAGTTTATCCGAGACAACAGGCTACGAGCAGTACTTC
CASSLSETTGYEQYF
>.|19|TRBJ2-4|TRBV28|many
TGTGCCAGCAGTTTCAGGCAGGGGAACCCCTTTGAGGCCAAAAACATTCAGTACTTC
CASSFRQGNPFEAKNIQYF
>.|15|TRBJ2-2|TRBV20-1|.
TGCAGTGCTAGAAGGCCCAGGGGAGGCACCGGGGAGCTGTTTTTT
CSARRPRGGTGELFF
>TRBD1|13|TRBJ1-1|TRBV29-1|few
TGCAGCGGGGGACAGGGGGGAAACACTGAAGCTTTCTTT
CSGGQGGNTEAFF
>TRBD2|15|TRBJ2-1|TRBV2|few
TGTGCCAGCAGGTCGGGGCGGGAGGGCCTAAGTGAGCAGTTCTTC
CASRSGREGLSEQFF
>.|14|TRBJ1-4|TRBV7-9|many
TGTGCCAGCAGCTTAGCGCTGCAGGGCGAAAAACTGTTTTTT
CASSLALQGEKLFF
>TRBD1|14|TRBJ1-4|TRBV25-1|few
TGTGCCAGCACCAGGACAGGGAAGGGTGAAAAACTGTTTTTT
CASTRTGKGEKLFF
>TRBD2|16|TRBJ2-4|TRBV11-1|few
TGTGCCAGCAGCTCCGCTAGCGGGAGAGTTGGAAACATTCAGTACTTC
CASSSASGRVGNIQYF
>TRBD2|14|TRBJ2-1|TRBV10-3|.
TGTGCCATCAGTGAGTTGCTAGCGGGAGATGAGCAGTTCTTC
CAISELLAGDEQFF
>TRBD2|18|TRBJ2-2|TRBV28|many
TGTGCCAGCAGTTTATACCCCAAGACTAGCGAGAACACCGGGGAGCTGTTTTTT
CASSLYPKTSENTGELFF
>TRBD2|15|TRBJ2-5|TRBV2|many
TGTGCCAGCAGTGGGTTAGCGGGAAGTACTGGGACCCAGTACTTC
CASSGLAGSTGTQYF
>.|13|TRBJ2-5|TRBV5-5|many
TGTGCCAGCAGCCCATGGTTGGGGGAGACCCAGTACTTC
CASSPWLGETQYF
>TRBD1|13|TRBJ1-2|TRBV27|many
TGTGCCAGCAGTCTGGACAGGGTGCGCGGCTACACCTTC
CASSLDRVRGYTF
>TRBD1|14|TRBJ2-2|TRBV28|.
TGTGCCAGCAGTTTACCTAACAGGGGAGGGGAGCTGTTTTTT
CASSLPNRGGELFF
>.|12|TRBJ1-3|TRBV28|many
TGTGCCACCTATAACTCTGGAAACACCATATATTTT
CATYNSGNTIYF
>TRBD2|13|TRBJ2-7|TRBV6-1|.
TGTGCCAGCAGTGAAGTGCGGGGGGGCGAGCAGTACTTC
CASSEVRGGEQYF
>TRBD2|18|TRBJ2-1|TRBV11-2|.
TGTGCCAGCAGCACAGAATCGTTAGCGGGAGCGTCCTACAATGAGCAGTTCTTC
CASSTESLAGASYNEQFF
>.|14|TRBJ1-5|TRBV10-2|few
TGCGCCAGCAGGGGACAAACAGCAAATCAGCCCCAGCATTTT
CASRGQTANQPQHF
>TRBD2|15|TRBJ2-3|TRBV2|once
TGTGCCAGCAGCGGCGGGAGTCTTGGCACAGATACGCAGTATTTT
CASSGGSLGTDTQYF
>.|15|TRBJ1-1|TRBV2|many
TGTGCCAGCAGCCCTCAGGTCGTGAGGAACACTGAAGCTTTCTTT
CASSPQVVRNTEAFF
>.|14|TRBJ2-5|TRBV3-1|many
TGTGCCAGCAGCCAAGATGGGCGGCAAGAGACCCAGTACTTC
CASSQDGRQETQYF